The rows below give T cell receptor beta chains drawn from one sample of a study of early T cells in non-severe SARS-CoV-2 infection. One entry per CDR3 protein results from TCRdb running MiXCR on the 5' RACE reads. The table lists about 35,000 distinct CDR3 sequences, about 4.7% of them singletons. Sample: whole blood. The source is an adult who was a healthcare worker with PCR-confirmed SARS-CoV-2 infection or an uninfected control (not recorded which). Each CDR3 is given with its conserved first and last residue. Each record gives: CDR3 length, clone size, J gene, D gene, V gene, CDR3 DNA, CDR3 protein. A D gene is named only where the DNA matches it firmly. Part of the rows lack a size; the others show once, few, many or a class for expanded clones.

>16|few|TRBJ2-7|-|TRBV11-2
TGTGCCAGCAGCTTACGGGGGACCTCCCGAACCTACGAGCAGTACTTC
CASSLRGTSRTYEQYF
>12|few|TRBJ2-5|-|TRBV10-3
TGTGCCAGCGCCCGCGTAGGAGAGACCCAGTACTTC
CASARVGETQYF
>16|once|TRBJ2-7|TRBD2|TRBV7-2
TGTGCCAGCAGCTTAGTAGCGGGGACCAACTCCTACGAGCAGTACTTC
CASSLVAGTNSYEQYF
>14|many|TRBJ1-2|-|TRBV2
TGTGCCAGCACCCCCTCCGTACAGGGTGGTGGCTACACCTTC
CASTPSVQGGGYTF
>18|many|TRBJ2-2|TRBD2|TRBV11-2
TGTGCCAGCAGCTTTTCGCGATGGCGGGGGGCGTGGACCGGGGAGCTGTTTTTT
CASSFSRWRGAWTGELFF
>15|-|TRBJ1-2|TRBD1|TRBV6-5
TGTGCCAGCAGTACCCGGGACAGGGTGTACTATGGCTACACCTTC
CASSTRDRVYYGYTF
>17|few|TRBJ1-5|-|TRBV6-6
TGTGCCAGCAGTTCCAGGGCGCGAGAATATAGCAATCAGCCCCAGCATTTT
CASSSRAREYSNQPQHF
>15|-|TRBJ2-3|TRBD1|TRBV4-1
TGCGCCAGCAGCCAACGGACAGGCGACACAGATACGCAGTATTTT
CASSQRTGDTDTQYF
>13|-|TRBJ1-4|-|TRBV29-1
TGCAGCGTTGTGGGGGGTCCTAATGAAAAACTGTTTTTT
CSVVGGPNEKLFF
>14|many|TRBJ2-2|-|TRBV7-9
TGTGCCAGCCTTACGGGGAGACTCGGCGGGGAGCTGTTTTTT
CASLTGRLGGELFF
>14|many|TRBJ1-2|-|TRBV7-2
TGTGCCAGCAGCTTACGGCAGGGCCGCTATGGCTACACCTTC
CASSLRQGRYGYTF
>14|many|TRBJ2-5|-|TRBV20-1
TGCAGTGCCGCTGAAACGGGACCACAAGAGACCCAGTACTTC
CSAAETGPQETQYF
>13|many|TRBJ1-5|-|TRBV20-1
TGCAGTGCTAGAGCTCCAGGGAATCAGCCCCAGCATTTT
CSARAPGNQPQHF
>16|few|TRBJ2-3|-|TRBV7-2
TGTGCCAGCAGCTTAGGGGGCCCCGAGTACACAGATACGCAGTATTTT
CASSLGGPEYTDTQYF
>13|many|TRBJ1-1|-|TRBV18
TGTGCCAGCTCACCATTGAGGGACACTGAAGCTTTCTTT
CASSPLRDTEAFF
>12|-|TRBJ2-7|-|TRBV14
TGTGCCAGCAGCCCAGATGCATGGGAGCAGTACTTC
CASSPDAWEQYF
>14|many|TRBJ2-6|-|TRBV19
TGTGCCAGTAGGGACGATGCGGGGGCCAACGTCCTGACTTTC
CASRDDAGANVLTF
>15|many|TRBJ1-1|-|TRBV6-2/TRBV6-3
TGTGCCAGCAGTTACTCCCCGGGCAGGAACACTGAAGCTTTCTTT
CASSYSPGRNTEAFF
>14|-|TRBJ1-5|-|TRBV7-9
TGTGCCAGCAGCTTAAGCCAGGGCAATCAGCCCCAGCATTTT
CASSLSQGNQPQHF
>15|many|TRBJ2-1|TRBD2|TRBV20-1
TGCAGTGCTAGTGAGCCGGGACTAGCGTCCAATGAGCAGTTCTTC
CSASEPGLASNEQFF
>15|many|TRBJ2-1|TRBD2|TRBV7-7
TGTGCCAGCAGCCCCGGGACTAGCGGGGCGAATGAGCAGTTCTTC
CASSPGTSGANEQFF
>17|many|TRBJ1-2|TRBD1|TRBV12-3/TRBV12-4
TGTGCCAGCAGTCCAAGGACAGGGGGAATTTTAGACTATGGCTACACCTTC
CASSPRTGGILDYGYTF
>13|few|TRBJ2-7|-|TRBV2
TGTGCCAGCAGGATGGACAGAACCTACGAGCAGTACTTC
CASRMDRTYEQYF
>19|few|TRBJ1-1|-|TRBV20-1
TGCAGTGCTAGAGGTCCGCGGAGCGGGGGCGGTAATCGGCTCGCTGAAGCTTTCTTT
CSARGPRSGGGNRLAEAFF
>13|-|TRBJ2-5|-|TRBV12-3/TRBV12-4
TGTGCCAGCAGTTTTCAGGGGCAAGAGACCCAGTACTTC
CASSFQGQETQYF
>15|many|TRBJ2-1|TRBD2|TRBV7-8
TGTGCCAGCAGCAGACTAGCGGGGGGATACAATGAGCAGTTCTTC
CASSRLAGGYNEQFF
>14|many|TRBJ1-6|-|TRBV7-2
TGTGCCAGCAGCTTACCAGGGAGGGCTTCACCCCTCCACTTT
CASSLPGRASPLHF
>14|many|TRBJ2-5|-|TRBV7-2
TGTGCCAGCAGCTTAATGTGGGGAACGGAGACCCAGTACTTC
CASSLMWGTETQYF
>16|many|TRBJ2-3|TRBD1|TRBV5-5
TGTGCCAGCAGCACTTGGACAGGACCTAGCACAGATACGCAGTATTTT
CASSTWTGPSTDTQYF
>14|few|TRBJ1-6|-|TRBV5-6
TGTGCCAGCAGCTTGGACCCTGGCCAATCACCCCTCCACTTT
CASSLDPGQSPLHF
>14|many|TRBJ1-5|TRBD1|TRBV6-6
TGTGCCAGCAGTCCTTCAGGGGGAAATCAGCCCCAGCATTTT
CASSPSGGNQPQHF
>15|few|TRBJ1-6|TRBD1|TRBV5-4
TGTGCCAGCAGCTTCCCGGGACAGGGTGGTTCACCCCTCCACTTT
CASSFPGQGGSPLHF
>15|many|TRBJ1-2|TRBD1|TRBV19
TGTGCCAGCCGCCCCGGACAGGCTACTAACTATGGCTACACCTTC
CASRPGQATNYGYTF
>12|many|TRBJ2-7|-|TRBV28
TGTGCCAGCAGTACGACAGTATCCGAGCAGTACTTC
CASSTTVSEQYF
>14|many|TRBJ2-5|-|TRBV5-1
TGCGCCAGCGGCAGGGACACAGGAGGGGAGACCCAGTACTTC
CASGRDTGGETQYF
>16|few|TRBJ2-2|-|TRBV5-1
TGCGCCAGCAGCTTGGATTGGGTCGCGAACACCGGGGAGCTGTTTTTT
CASSLDWVANTGELFF
>14|few|TRBJ2-5|-|TRBV4-2
TGTGCCAGCAGCCAACTACTAGCATGGGAGACCCAGTACTTC
CASSQLLAWETQYF
>13|many|TRBJ2-1|-|TRBV5-1
TGCGCCAGCAGCTTGGATTTGTACAATGAGCAGTTCTTC
CASSLDLYNEQFF
>14|few|TRBJ2-5|-|TRBV9
TGTGCCAGCAGCCCCCGGGACAACCAAGAGACCCAGTACTTC
CASSPRDNQETQYF
>19|few|TRBJ1-5|-|TRBV19
TGTGCCAGTAGTATATCTACGGCAGGAACTCCTAGAAACAATCAGCCCCAGCATTTT
CASSISTAGTPRNNQPQHF
>15|few|TRBJ2-5|-|TRBV14
TGTGCCAGCAGCCAAAAACAATCGTACCAAGAGACCCAGTACTTC
CASSQKQSYQETQYF
>15|many|TRBJ2-5|-|TRBV7-7
TGTGCCAGCAGCCCACGCCCCGGATTTCAAGAGACCCAGTACTTC
CASSPRPGFQETQYF
>14|-|TRBJ2-1|TRBD1|TRBV9
TGTGCCAGCAGCGTAGAGGACAGGGTCAGTGAGCAGTTCTTC
CASSVEDRVSEQFF
>15|few|TRBJ1-6|-|TRBV18
TGTGCCAGCTCACCACGAGTATCGAATAATTCACCCCTCCACTTT
CASSPRVSNNSPLHF
>14|few|TRBJ1-1|-|TRBV28
TGTGCCAGCAGCGAACAGGACTTGAACACTGAAGCTTTCTTT
CASSEQDLNTEAFF
>14|-|TRBJ1-5|-|TRBV5-1
TGCGCCAGCAGCTTGGACGGGAGCAATCAGCCCCAGCATTTT
CASSLDGSNQPQHF
>13|-|TRBJ2-5|-|TRBV7-3
TGTGCCAGCAGCTTTTCTCGGGAAGAGACCCAGTACTTC
CASSFSREETQYF